This T cell receptor beta chain was obtained from a study of CD8+CD57+ T cells in acquired aplastic anemia. Study as a whole: Sorted CD4+ and CD8+ cell DNA averaged roughly 3.2 ug.

The study's findings and limits: Patients and controls were found to share fewer than 35 CD8+ CDR3 sequences.

Germline lookup yields CDR1 MNHEY and CDR2 SVGAGI. V lost 3 bases, J lost 4 bases, and 1 base stayed unmatched. There are 14 residues in the CDR3. TCR beta VDJ and CDR3 were profiled, and genomic DNA was the template. TCRdb reanalysed the reads using MiXCR and keeps one entry per CDR3 protein. The sample carries about 190,000 distinct CDR3 sequences, over 60% recorded once. As regards this clonotype: Its antigen is unidentified. A much larger clone differs from this one at a single base, so this may be a read error.

The sample consisted of sorted CD4+, CD8+, or CD8+CD57+ T cells (not recorded which) from PBMCs. The clonotype comes from a human donor with severe aplastic anemia or a healthy control (not recorded which). The chain couples TRBV6-5 to TRBJ1-5; 9 bases are a match to TRBD1. Here the CDR3 reads CASSYDRGNQPQHF. The DNA for the CDR3 is TGTGCCAGCAGTTATGACAGGGGGAATCAGCCCCAGCATTTT.